The TCR beta chain described here comes from a study of response to subunit inactivated influenza vaccine. Each CDR3 protein is one row after TCRdb ran MiXCR on the RT-PCR reads. The repertoire has 700,000 to 900,000 distinct CDR3 sequences, approximately 21% of them found once; the top ten carry 10% to 13%. V was cut by 2 bases and J by 0 bases, with 14 bases left in between. Looked up from germline, CDR1 is SGHTA and CDR2 is FQGNSA. This CDR3 is built from 17 residues. The sample here was PBMCs from blood, taken 5 to 6 days after vaccination. The source of this sequence is a man between 50 and 59 years old who received an inactivated influenza vaccine. The chain has TRBV7-2 and TRBJ2-1; D perhaps matches TRBD1 (5 bases). CDR3 protein: CASSLRGSAISYNEQFF. CDR3 nucleotides: TGTGCCAGCAGCTTAAGGGGAAGCGCTATCTCCTACAATGAGCAGTTCTTC.